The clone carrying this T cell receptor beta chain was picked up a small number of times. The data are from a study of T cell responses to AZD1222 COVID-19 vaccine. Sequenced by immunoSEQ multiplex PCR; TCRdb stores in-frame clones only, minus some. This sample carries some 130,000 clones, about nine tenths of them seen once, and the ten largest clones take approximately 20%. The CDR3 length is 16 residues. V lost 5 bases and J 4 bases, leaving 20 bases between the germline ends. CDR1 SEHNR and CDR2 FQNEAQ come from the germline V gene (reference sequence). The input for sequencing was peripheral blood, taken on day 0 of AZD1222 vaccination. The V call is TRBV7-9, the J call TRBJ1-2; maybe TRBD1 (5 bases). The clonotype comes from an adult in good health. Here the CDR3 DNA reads TGTGCCAGCAGCCCCCTCGGAAGGGGAGGACTCTATGGCTACACCTTC. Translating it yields CASSPLGRGGLYGYTF. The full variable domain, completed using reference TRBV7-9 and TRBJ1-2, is DTGVSQNPRHKITKRGQNVTFRCDPISEHNRLYWYRQTLGQGPEFLTYFQNEAQLEKSRLLSDRFSAERPKGSFSTLEIQRTEQGDSAMYLCASSPLGRGGLYGYTFGSGTRLTVV.